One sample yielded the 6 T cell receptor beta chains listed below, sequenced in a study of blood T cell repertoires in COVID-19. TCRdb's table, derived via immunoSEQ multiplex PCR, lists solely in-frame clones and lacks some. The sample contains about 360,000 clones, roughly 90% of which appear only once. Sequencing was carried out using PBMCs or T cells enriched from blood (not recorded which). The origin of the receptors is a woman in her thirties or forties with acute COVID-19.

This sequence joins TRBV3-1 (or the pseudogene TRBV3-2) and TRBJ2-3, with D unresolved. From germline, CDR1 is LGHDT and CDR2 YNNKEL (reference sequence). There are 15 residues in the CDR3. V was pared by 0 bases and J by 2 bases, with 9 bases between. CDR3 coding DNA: TGTGCCAGCAGCCAAGATGCAGTCCTCACAGATACGCAGTATTTT. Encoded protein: CASSQDAVLTDTQYF.

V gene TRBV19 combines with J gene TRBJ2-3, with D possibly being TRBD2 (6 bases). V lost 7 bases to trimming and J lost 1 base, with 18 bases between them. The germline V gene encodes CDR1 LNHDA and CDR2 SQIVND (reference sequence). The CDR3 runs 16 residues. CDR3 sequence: CASTPGSPARTDTQYF. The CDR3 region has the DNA TGTGCCAGTACTCCCGGGAGCCCGGCCCGCACAGATACGCAGTATTTT.

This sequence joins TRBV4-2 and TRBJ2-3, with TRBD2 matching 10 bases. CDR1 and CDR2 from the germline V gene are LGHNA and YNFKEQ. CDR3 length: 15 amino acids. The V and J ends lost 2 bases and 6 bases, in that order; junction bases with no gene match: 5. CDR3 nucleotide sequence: TGTGCCAGCAGCCAAAAGCGGGGGGGCATGGATACGCAGTATTTT. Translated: CASSQKRGGMDTQYF.

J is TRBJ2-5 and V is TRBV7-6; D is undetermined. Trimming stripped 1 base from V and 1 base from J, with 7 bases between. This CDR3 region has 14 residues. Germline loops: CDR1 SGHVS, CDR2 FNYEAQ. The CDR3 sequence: CASSLGRVQETQYF. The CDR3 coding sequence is TGTGCCAGCAGCTTAGGACGGGTCCAAGAGACCCAGTACTTC.

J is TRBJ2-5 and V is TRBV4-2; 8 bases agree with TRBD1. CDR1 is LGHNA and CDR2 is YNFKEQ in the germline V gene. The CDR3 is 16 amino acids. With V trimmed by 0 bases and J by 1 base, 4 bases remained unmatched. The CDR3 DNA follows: TGTGCCAGCAGCCAAGATGGGACAGGCCCCCAAGAGACCCAGTACTTC. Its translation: CASSQDGTGPQETQYF.

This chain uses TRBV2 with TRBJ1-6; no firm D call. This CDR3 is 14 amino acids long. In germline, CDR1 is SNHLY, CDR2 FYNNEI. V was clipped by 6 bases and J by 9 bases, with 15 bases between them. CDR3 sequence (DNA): TGTGCCAGCAGGGTCGAGGGAGAGAGTTCACCCCTCCACTTT. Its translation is CASRVEGESSPLHF.